This T cell receptor beta chain was recorded in a study of T cells of healthy individuals. In its sample, this clonotype was seen a few times. The germline V and J ends were trimmed by 8 bases and 1 base, with 9 bases remaining between them. This CDR3 is built from 13 residues. Germline lookup yields CDR1 SGHAT and CDR2 FQDESV (reference sequence). TCRdb reprocessed the 5' RACE reads via MiXCR and lists one record per CDR3 protein. The data hold about 60,000 distinct CDR3 sequences, with around 15% observed a single time. The rearrangement joins TRBV11-1 to TRBJ1-5, with a tentative D call TRBD1 (5 bases). This sequence originates from a human donor in good health. The CDR3 DNA reads as TGTGCCAGCGAGTCAGGGAGCAATCAGCCCCAGCATTTT. Translated, it gives CASESGSNQPQHF.